The T cell receptor beta chain described here comes from a study of T cell responses to AZD1222 COVID-19 vaccine (dated by TCRdb to about 2021). Regarding the complete study: A total of about 230 trial participants underwent TCR sequencing, of whom 207 received two doses of AZD1222 and 26 received two doses of the MenACWY control vaccine. Enrollment into the trials was organized by age into subgroups of 18-55, 56-69 and 70-plus years, and those subgroups contained roughly 150, 30 and 60 TCR-sequenced participants, respectively. Results the study describes overall, beyond this receptor: In the small 56-69-year group, the increase in depth fell short of significance, most likely because of low power. A significant rise in spike-specific TCR breadth and depth was observed after two AZD1222 doses relative to day 0 and relative to MenACWY recipients. Conclusions about previously exposed vaccinees are limited because only five or six AZD1222 recipients were SARS-CoV-2 seropositive at baseline. Most participants were white British and females outnumbered males, and the authors suggested that clonal diversity may have been underestimated. CD4 TCRs associated with the vaccine covered the entire spike protein, and the dominant responses were in regions 160-218 and 743-854. No day 14 peak-response samples were available, so repertoires were characterized only after the peak T cell response. Reportedly, close to half of the unique spike-specific TCRs recognized epitopes lying outside the regions that are mutated in the B.1.351 and B.1.1.7 variants.

The CDR3 regions of human TCRbeta chains were analyzed by immunosequencing. As for how the authors treated the data: Repertoire TCRs were matched against a reference library of SARS-CoV-2-specific TCRs generated with the MIRA antigen-specificity platform. Breadth was defined as the fraction of unique TCRs that were SARS-CoV-2-associated, and depth was defined as the fraction of total T cells that were SARS-CoV-2-associated. Using the MIRA data, each spike-specific TCR was assigned both to the spike region to which the TCR was reactive and to a CD4 or CD8 class. Log10-transformed breadth and depth values were compared by one-way ANOVA with Sidak's multiple comparisons tests. The immuneACCESS repertoire file appears here via TCRdb, limited to in-frame rearrangements. These files lack a portion of the clones; in checked studies, under half of the deficit traces to unresolved V genes, and the cause of the others is not known. V and J calls plus clone size are reproduced from that table; the DNA served to infer D and trimming. The sample data list 100,000 to 120,000 clones, and around nine tenths of these were observed just once. The leading ten clones occupy 2% to 2.5% of the sample.

The time point label corresponds to: about 28 days (+/-7) after the second vaccine dose. AZD1222 recipients given second doses at about 4 weeks or at about 12 weeks were pooled, since spike-specific TCR depth and breadth were not found to differ between the two schedules. Vaccinee samples were obtained from the UK trials COV001 and COV002, which included a single-blind randomized controlled phase 2/3 trial of AZD1222 (ChAdOx1 nCoV-19) in healthy adults. For TCRbeta chain sequencing, PBMC samples were collected from trial participants at day 0 and at day 28 after the second dose. Comments on this clone: There is no known antigen for this receptor. No quality values exist for individual bases; no much larger clone is one base distant.

The CDR3, cysteine through phenylalanine, is 13 amino acids long. The read is trimmed to its CDR3 DNA, 39 bases read in frame from base 1. Based on the germline V gene, the CDR1 and CDR2 sequences are SNHLY and FYNNEI. V ends up 7 bases short and J 1 base short, with an unmatched junction base count of 2. The source was peripheral blood, collected 28 days after the second AZD1222 dose. The chain was built from TRBV2 and TRBJ2-3; 7 junctional bases match TRBD1. The clonotype originates from an adult who received the AZD1222 COVID-19 vaccine. The CDR3 reads CASNGQGTDTQYF. The bases read TGTGCCAGCAACGGACAGGGCACAGATACGCAGTATTTT. With all but the CDR3 taken from the reference TRBV2 and TRBJ2-3 genes, the full variable domain is: EPEVTQTPSHQVTQMGQEVILRCVPISNHLYFYWYRQILGQKVEFLVSFYNNEISEKSEIFDDQFSVERPDGSNFTLKIRSTKLEDSAMYFCASNGQGTDTQYFGPGTRLTVL.